This passage covers 3 T cell receptor beta chains from one sample sequenced in a study of regulatory T cells in long-lasting Graves disease. The TCR beta library used iRepertoire HTBI primers with Arm-PCR amplification of CDR3. TCRdb passed the multiplex PCR reads through MiXCR, listing each CDR3 protein once. Of about 420,000 distinct CDR3 sequences listed, 15% to 20% are singletons. Specified time point: newly diagnosed GD, antithyroid drugs for less than 3 months. Following extraction of RNA from PBMCs, that RNA was used to make the TCR library. The same sample was also studied in work on T cells in Graves' hyperthyroidism and ophthalmopathy.

The sample consisted of peripheral blood mononuclear cells (PBMCs), taken at new diagnosis, from a patient treated with antithyroid drugs. All receptors derive from a woman younger than 35 with Graves disease.

This clonotype has a count of ten or more. V usage is TRBV13 and J usage is TRBJ2-7; 7 positions agree with TRBD1. Germline V gene lookup returns CDR1 PRHDT and CDR2 FYEKMQ (reference sequence). Losses at the gene ends were 4 bases for V and 3 bases for J; bases not matched to a gene: 12. The CDR3 consists of 16 residues. For the CDR3, the DNA is TGTGCCAGCAGCTATGCCATGACAGGGCCTCTCTACGAGCAGTACTTC. Translated, it gives CASSYAMTGPLYEQYF.

On this clonotype: This could be a read error, since a much larger clone is one nucleotide away. The rearrangement joins TRBV28 to TRBJ2-3; TRBD2 is a possible D gene (5 bases). V was shortened by 5 bases and J by 6 bases, with 18 bases between the two germline ends. Germline CDR1 is MDHEN and CDR2 is SYDVKM. This CDR3 contains 15 residues. The DNA of the CDR3 is TGTGCCAGCAGTCGGATATCCGGAGGTATGGATACGCAGTATTTT. Its translation: CASSRISGGMDTQYF.

This clonotype was observed many times. The chain couples TRBV20-1 to TRBJ2-1; the D is unclear. The length of the CDR3 is 13 residues. The germline V gene encodes CDR1 DFQATT and CDR2 SNEGSKA (reference sequence). Trimming removed 3 bases from V and 2 bases from J, with 8 bases in between. The CDR3 nucleotides read TGCAGTGCTAGCCCCGATACCTACAATGAGCAGTTCTTC. It yields the protein CSASPDTYNEQFF.